Given below is one T cell receptor beta chain in context. Its antigen remains unknown. The sample originates from a study of CD8 T cells in ankylosing spondylitis. Study observations and caveats: Several of the motif variants were reported before in synovial fluid and blood from reactive arthritis. Several highly homologous variants made up a TCR beta motif, and this motif appeared characteristic of ankylosing spondylitis blood. Significant enrichment of disease-linked clones was reported in matched ankylosing spondylitis synovial fluid.

V lost 9 bases and J lost 8; bases outside the gene matches: 4. This CDR3 has 11 amino acids. Germline assignment: CDR1 MGHDK and CDR2 SYGVNS. Each TCR beta library was made by quantitative 5'-RACE that incorporated molecular barcodes. TCRdb used MiXCR to reprocess the 5' RACE reads, holding one entry per CDR3 protein. The table records some 840,000 distinct CDR3 sequences, approximately 12% of them present only once. Sequencing input: blood, either unsorted or a sorted T cell fraction (not recorded which). The chain recombines TRBV25-1 with TRBJ2-4, with TRBD2 matching 7 bases. This clonotype was sampled from a male donor with ankylosing spondylitis. In DNA form, the CDR3 reads TGTGCCAGATATGGGGGGGACATTCAGTACTTC. It yields the protein CARYGGDIQYF.